Presented here are 4 T cell receptor beta chains from one specimen sequenced in a study of shared clonotypes between healthy human individuals. Clones were read by immunoSEQ multiplex PCR, and TCRdb kept only the in-frame ones, dropping some. This sample carries roughly 720,000 clones, around 90% of them seen once, and the ten largest clones take 34%. Sequenced sample: memory CD8+ T cells from PBMCs. As to subset: CD45RO+ cells pooled with CCR7-negative TemRA cells. These receptors were obtained from a man between 18 and 35 years old in good health. Some clones in this sample may be carry-over from other donors' samples.

The rearrangement uses TRBV7-9 and TRBJ2-7; D could derive from TRBD1 or TRBD2 (7 bases each). This CDR3 comprises 16 residues. Germline V CDR1 and CDR2: SEHNR, FQNEAQ (reference sequence). Trimming cost V 6 bases and J 3 bases, with 21 bases left between them. CDR3 nucleotide sequence: TGTGCCAGCAGACCCAGACAGGGAGGGACACTCTACGAGCAGTACTTC. Residues: CASRPRQGGTLYEQYF.

CDR3: CASSRGQWSGTEAFF. The CDR3 region has the DNA TGTGCCAGTAGTAGAGGACAGTGGAGCGGCACTGAAGCTTTCTTT. V and J are TRBV19 and TRBJ1-1; tentative D call: TRBD1 (6 bases). Germline V lookup: CDR1 LNHDA, CDR2 SQIVND (reference sequence). Deletions cut 4 bases from V and 4 bases from J, with 16 bases between. The CDR3 is 15 residues long.

As concerns this clone: Other DNA sequences from this sample encode an identical CDR3 as well. The CDR3 is CSVGDGLNTEAFF. Here the CDR3 DNA reads TGCAGCGTCGGGGACGGTCTGAACACTGAAGCTTTCTTT. This chain connects TRBV29-1 to TRBJ1-1; perhaps TRBD1 as D (5 bases). CDR1 SQVTM and CDR2 ANQGSEA come from the germline V gene. The V end was cut by 6 bases, the J end by 0 bases, with 11 bases between. This CDR3 region has 13 residues.

V is TRBV10-1 and J is TRBJ1-1, with D possibly matching TRBD1 (6 bases). The CDR3 spans 16 residues. Germline V gene sequence: CDR1 WNHNN, CDR2 SYGVQD (reference sequence). V lost 6 bases and J 3 bases, leaving 20 bases between the germline ends. This chain's CDR3 is CASSPYSSSGDTEAFF. In DNA form, the CDR3 reads TGCGCCAGCAGCCCTTACTCCTCGTCAGGGGACACTGAAGCTTTCTTT.